This T cell receptor (beta chain) was recovered during a study of PD-L1 blockade in urothelial cancer. Background on the study: About 90% of the 29 patients comprised males who had bladder-origin urothelial cancer. Blood underwent analysis 3 weeks (second dose) and 6 weeks after treatment began. T cells numbered a median of about 150,000 in the blood samples.

The method was immunoSEQ multiplex PCR; TCRdb's version includes in-frame clones alone and lacks a portion of them. The sample lists some 71,000 clones; around nine tenths were seen once. In germline, CDR1 is SGHRS, CDR2 YFSETQ. The germline V and J ends were trimmed by 4 bases and 1 base, with 12 bases remaining between them. CDR3 length: 14 residues. Peripheral blood mononuclear cells were collected from every patient before and during treatment, yielding between 1 and 8 samples per patient. The chain recombines TRBV5-1 with TRBJ2-7; D gene uncertain. The material was PBMCs, obtained around atezolizumab (anti-PD-L1) treatment. The receptor comes from a man between 60 and 75 years old with urothelial cancer. CDR3 residues: CASSLGVASYEQYF. DNA of the CDR3: TGCGCCAGCAGCCTAGGTGTGGCTTCCTACGAGCAGTACTTC.